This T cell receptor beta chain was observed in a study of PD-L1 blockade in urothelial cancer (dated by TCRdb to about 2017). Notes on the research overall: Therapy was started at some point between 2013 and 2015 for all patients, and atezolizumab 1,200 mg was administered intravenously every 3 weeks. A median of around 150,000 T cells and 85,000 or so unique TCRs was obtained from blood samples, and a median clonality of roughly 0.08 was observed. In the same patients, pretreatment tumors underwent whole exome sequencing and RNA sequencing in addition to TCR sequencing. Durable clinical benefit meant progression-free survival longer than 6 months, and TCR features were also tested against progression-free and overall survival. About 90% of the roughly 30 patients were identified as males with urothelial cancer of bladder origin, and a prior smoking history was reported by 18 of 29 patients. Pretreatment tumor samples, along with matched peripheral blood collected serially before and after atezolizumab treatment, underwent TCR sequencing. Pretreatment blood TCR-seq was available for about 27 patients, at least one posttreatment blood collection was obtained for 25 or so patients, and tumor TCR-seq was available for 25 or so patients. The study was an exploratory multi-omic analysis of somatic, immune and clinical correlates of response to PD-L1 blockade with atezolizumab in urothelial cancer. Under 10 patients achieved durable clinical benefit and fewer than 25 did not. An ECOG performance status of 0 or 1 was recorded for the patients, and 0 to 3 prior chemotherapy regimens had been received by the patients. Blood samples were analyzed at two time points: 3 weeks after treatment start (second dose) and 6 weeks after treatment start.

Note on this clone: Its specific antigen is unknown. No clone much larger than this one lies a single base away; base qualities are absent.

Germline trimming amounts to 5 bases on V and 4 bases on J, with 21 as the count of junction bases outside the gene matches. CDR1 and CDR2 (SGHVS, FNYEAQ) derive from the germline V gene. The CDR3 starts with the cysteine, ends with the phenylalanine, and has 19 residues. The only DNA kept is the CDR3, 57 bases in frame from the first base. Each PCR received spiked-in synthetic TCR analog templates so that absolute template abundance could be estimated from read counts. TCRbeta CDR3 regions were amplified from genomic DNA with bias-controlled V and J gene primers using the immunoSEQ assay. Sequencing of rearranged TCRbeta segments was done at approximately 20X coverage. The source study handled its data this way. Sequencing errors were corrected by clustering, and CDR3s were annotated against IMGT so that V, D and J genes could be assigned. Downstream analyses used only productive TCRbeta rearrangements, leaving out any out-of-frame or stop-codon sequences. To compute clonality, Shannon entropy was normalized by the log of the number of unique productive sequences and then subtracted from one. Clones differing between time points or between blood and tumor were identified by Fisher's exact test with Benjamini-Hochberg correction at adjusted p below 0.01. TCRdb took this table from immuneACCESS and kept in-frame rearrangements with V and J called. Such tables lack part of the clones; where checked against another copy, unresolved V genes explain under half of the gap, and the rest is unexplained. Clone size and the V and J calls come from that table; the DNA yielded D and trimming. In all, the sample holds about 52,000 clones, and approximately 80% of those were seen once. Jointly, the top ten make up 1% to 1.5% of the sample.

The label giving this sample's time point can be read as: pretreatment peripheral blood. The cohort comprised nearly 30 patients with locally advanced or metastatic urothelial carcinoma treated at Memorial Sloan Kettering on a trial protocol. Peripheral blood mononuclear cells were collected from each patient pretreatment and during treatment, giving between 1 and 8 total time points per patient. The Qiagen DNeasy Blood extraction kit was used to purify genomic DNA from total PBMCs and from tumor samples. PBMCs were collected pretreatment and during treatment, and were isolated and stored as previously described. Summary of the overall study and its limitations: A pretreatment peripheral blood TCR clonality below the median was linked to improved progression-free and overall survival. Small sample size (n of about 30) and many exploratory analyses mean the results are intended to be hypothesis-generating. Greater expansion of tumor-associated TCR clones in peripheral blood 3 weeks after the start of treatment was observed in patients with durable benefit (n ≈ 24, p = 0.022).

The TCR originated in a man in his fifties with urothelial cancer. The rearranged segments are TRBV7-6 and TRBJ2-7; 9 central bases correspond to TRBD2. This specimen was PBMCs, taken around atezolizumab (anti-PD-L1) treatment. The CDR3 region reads CASSQRSPGTSLSGYEQYF. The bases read TGTGCCAGCAGCCAGAGAAGCCCCGGGACTAGCCTCTCCGGGTACGAGCAGTACTTC.